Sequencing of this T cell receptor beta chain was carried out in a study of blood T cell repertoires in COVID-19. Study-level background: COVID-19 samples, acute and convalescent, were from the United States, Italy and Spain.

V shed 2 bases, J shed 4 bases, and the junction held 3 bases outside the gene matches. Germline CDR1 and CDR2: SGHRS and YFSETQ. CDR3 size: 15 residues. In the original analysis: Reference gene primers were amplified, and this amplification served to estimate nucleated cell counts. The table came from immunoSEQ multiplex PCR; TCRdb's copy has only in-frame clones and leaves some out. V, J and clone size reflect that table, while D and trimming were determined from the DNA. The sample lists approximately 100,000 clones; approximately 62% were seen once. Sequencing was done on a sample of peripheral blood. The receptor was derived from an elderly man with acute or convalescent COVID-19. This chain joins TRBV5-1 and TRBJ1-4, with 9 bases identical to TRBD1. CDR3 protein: CASSFRDRVNEKLFF. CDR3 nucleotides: TGCGCCAGCAGCTTCCGGGACAGGGTTAATGAAAAACTGTTTTTT. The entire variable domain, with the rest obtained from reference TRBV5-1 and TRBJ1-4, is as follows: KAGVTQTPRYLIKTRGQQVTLSCSPISGHRSVSWYQQTPGQGLQFLFEYFSETQRNKGNFPGRFSGRQFSNSRSEMNVSTLELGDSALYLCASSFRDRVNEKLFFGSGTQLSVL.